Shown below are 23 T cell receptor beta chains from a single sample sequenced in a study of T cell responses to AZD1222 COVID-19 vaccine. The protocol was immunoSEQ multiplex PCR, while the TCRdb copy is restricted to in-frame clones and leaves out a portion. The table has 100,000 to 150,000 clones, about 90% seen once. The source material was peripheral blood, sampled on day 0 of AZD1222 vaccination. These receptors were taken from an adult in good health.

The rearrangement uses TRBV6-2 or TRBV6-3 and TRBJ1-6, with D perhaps matching TRBD1 (6 bases). CDR1 MNHEY and CDR2 SVGEGT come from the germline V gene. The CDR3 totals 16 residues. The germline V and J ends were trimmed by 6 bases and 1 base, with 13 bases remaining between them. This chain's CDR3 is CASRYRARSYNSPLHF. CDR3 coding DNA: TGTGCCAGCAGGTACAGGGCTCGGTCCTATAATTCACCCCTCCACTTT.

The gene calls are TRBV15 and TRBJ2-4; perhaps TRBD1 as D (6 bases). CDR3 size: 20 residues. In germline, CDR1 is LNHNV, CDR2 YYDKDF (reference sequence). V shed 3 bases and J shed 0 bases, with 24 bases lying between them. The CDR3 loop reads CATSSLMGMEPGEAKNIQYF. The CDR3, as DNA: TGTGCCACCAGCAGCCTAATGGGTATGGAGCCAGGGGAAGCCAAAAACATTCAGTACTTC. Complete variable domain (other parts from reference TRBV15 and TRBJ2-4): DAMVIQNPRYQVTQFGKPVTLSCSQTLNHNVMYWYQQKSSQAPKLLFHYYDKDFNNEADTPDNFQSRRPNTSFCFLDIRSPGLGDTAMYLCATSSLMGMEPGEAKNIQYFGAGTRLSVL.

The CDR3 loop reads CASSPSAGDTQYF. The CDR3 DNA follows: TGTGCCAGCTCACCCTCCGCCGGAGATACGCAGTATTTT. The chain couples TRBV18 to TRBJ2-3; no firm D call. The germline CDR1 and CDR2 sequences are KGHSH and LQKENI. The CDR3 loop spans 13 amino acids. V lost 3 bases and J 5 bases, leaving 9 bases between the germline ends.

The J gene is TRBJ1-6, the V gene TRBV4-1; tentatively, D is TRBD1 (5 bases). Trimming removed 1 base from V and 0 bases from J, with 7 bases in between. CDR3 length: 16 amino acids. CDR1 is MGHRA, CDR2 YSYEKL, per germline. Written as DNA, the CDR3 is TGCGCCAGCAGCCAAGTGGGGCTCTCCTATAATTCACCCCTCCACTTT. This sequence encodes CASSQVGLSYNSPLHF.

The rearrangement uses TRBV18 and TRBJ2-7; 9 positions match TRBD1. CDR1 is KGHSH and CDR2 is LQKENI in the germline V gene. V gave up 2 bases and J gave up 2 bases; unmatched junction bases: 10. The CDR3 consists of 17 residues. CDR3 coding DNA: TGTGCCAGCTCACCATTCCCCTGGGGACAGGGAGCCTACGAGCAGTACTTC. It is translated as CASSPFPWGQGAYEQYF.

In regard to this clone: At one of its ends the junction is not consistent with the germline gene, which may arise from a read error. This rearrangement joins TRBV7-2 to TRBJ1-1; 7 bases match TRBD1. The CDR3 has 13 amino acids. CDR1 and CDR2 (germline): SGHTA, FQGNSA. Here the CDR3 reads CASRLGGGTEAFF. The CDR3 DNA sequence: TGTGCCAGCAGATTAGGGGGCGGCACTGAAGCTTTCTTT. The full variable domain, its missing parts supplied by reference TRBV7-2 and TRBJ1-1, is GAGVSQSPSNKVTEKGKDVELRCDPISGHTALYWYRQSLGQGLEFLIYFQGNSAPDKSGLPSDRFSAERTGGSVSTLTIQRTQQEDSAVYLCASRLGGGTEAFFGQGTRLTVV.

This chain joins TRBV19 and TRBJ2-7; 11 nucleotides agree with TRBD1. Losses at the gene ends were 5 bases for V and 4 bases for J; bases not matched to a gene: 7. The CDR3 extends over 15 amino acids. Germline-derived CDR1 and CDR2 are LNHDA and SQIVND (reference sequence). Written as DNA, the CDR3 is TGTGCCAGTAGTTCCGGGACAGGGGGAAGTTACGAGCAGTACTTC. Amino acid sequence: CASSSGTGGSYEQYF.

By proportion, this clone is large (0.1 to 1%). The chain has TRBV19 and TRBJ2-7, with a tentative D call TRBD2 (6 bases). The CDR3 spans 15 residues. Trimming took off 1 base at V and 2 bases at J, with 12 bases between the two ends. Germline values: CDR1 LNHDA, CDR2 SQIVND (reference sequence). CDR3 sequence reads: CASSIAREPPYEQYF. The DNA of the CDR3 is TGTGCCAGTAGTATAGCCCGGGAGCCACCCTACGAGCAGTACTTC.

This chain links TRBV19 with TRBJ1-1, with D hard to call. CDR1 is LNHDA, CDR2 SQIVND, per germline (reference sequence). Trimming stripped 3 bases from V and 4 bases from J, with 12 bases between. The CDR3 runs 14 residues. CDR3 sequence (DNA): TGTGCCAGTAGTATTCGGGTCCTAGCCACTGAAGCTTTCTTT. Its translation: CASSIRVLATEAFF.

The chain links TRBV5-8 to TRBJ2-7; 7 nucleotides line up with TRBD1. CDR1 and CDR2 (germline): SGHTS, YDEGEE. V gave up 0 bases and J gave up 12 bases; unmatched junction bases: 6. This CDR3 spans 12 amino acids. This CDR3 reads CASSLGGTGAYF. The CDR3 region has the DNA TGTGCCAGCAGCTTGGGGGGAACAGGGGCGTACTTC.

This chain uses TRBV2 with TRBJ2-7, with TRBD1 identical over 8 bases. The ends lost 3 bases at V and 3 bases at J; junction bases unmatched: 1. The CDR3 is 13 amino acids. The V gene's germline CDR1 is SNHLY and CDR2 FYNNEI. CDR3 protein: CASSDGTGYEQYF. DNA for the CDR3: TGTGCCAGCAGTGATGGGACAGGCTACGAGCAGTACTTC.

The chain uses TRBV10-3 and TRBJ2-3; unclear D gene. The ends were cut back, 2 bases at V and 0 bases at J, with 6 bases in the middle. The CDR3 has 14 residues. Germline V lookup: CDR1 ENHRY, CDR2 SYGVKD. The DNA of the CDR3 is TGTGCCATCAGTGAGGTTTCTAGCACAGATACGCAGTATTTT. It yields the protein CAISEVSSTDTQYF.

The V gene is TRBV19, the J gene TRBJ2-6; D perhaps matches TRBD2 (6 bases). The CDR3 consists of 14 residues. V was cut by 8 bases and J by 0 bases, with 8 bases left in between. Germline V lookup: CDR1 LNHDA, CDR2 SQIVND (reference sequence). CDR3: CASSGGSGANVLTF. In DNA, the CDR3 is TGTGCCAGTTCCGGGGGCTCTGGGGCCAACGTCCTGACTTTC.

This chain joins TRBV4-1 and TRBJ2-6, with 7 bases fitting TRBD1. The length of the CDR3 is 16 residues. Per germline, CDR1 MGHRA and CDR2 YSYEKL. Unmatched junction bases numbered 1, after V lost 0 bases and J lost 2 bases. The CDR3, as DNA: TGCGCCAGCAGCCAAGATCAGGGGGCTGGGGCCAACGTCCTGACTTTC. This sequence encodes CASSQDQGAGANVLTF.

This clone was detected a few times. This chain links TRBV7-9 with TRBJ1-2; 7 bases fit TRBD1. The CDR3 contains 14 residues. CDR1 is SEHNR and CDR2 is FQNEAQ in the germline V gene (reference sequence). V shed 7 bases and J 8 bases; nucleotides not matched to a gene: 13. The CDR3 region has the DNA TGTGCCAGCACCACCGGGACAGTTAAGGGCGGCTACACCTTC. Its translation: CASTTGTVKGGYTF. Looking up the rest from reference TRBV7-9 and TRBJ1-2 gives the full variable domain: DTGVSQNPRHKITKRGQNVTFRCDPISEHNRLYWYRQTLGQGPEFLTYFQNEAQLEKSRLLSDRFSAERPKGSFSTLEIQRTEQGDSAMYLCASTTGTVKGGYTFGSGTRLTVV.

CDR3 DNA: TGTGCCAGCAGCTTATTGGGCAAAAACATTCAGTACTTC. Translating it yields CASSLLGKNIQYF. The J gene is TRBJ2-4, the V gene TRBV7-9; no reliable D call. The CDR3 length is 13 residues. V lost 2 bases to trimming and J lost 3 bases, with 5 bases between them. Per germline, CDR1 SEHNR and CDR2 FQNEAQ (reference sequence). The variable domain in full, completed from reference TRBV7-9 and TRBJ2-4, reads DTGVSQNPRHKITKRGQNVTFRCDPISEHNRLYWYRQTLGQGPEFLTYFQNEAQLEKSRLLSDRFSAERPKGSFSTLEIQRTEQGDSAMYLCASSLLGKNIQYFGAGTRLSVL.

This clone was seen a single time. The V and J genes are TRBV27 and TRBJ2-7, with 10 bases lining up with TRBD2. The CDR3 totals 15 residues. In germline, CDR1 is MNHEY, CDR2 SMNVEV (reference sequence). V was pared by 5 bases and J by 2 bases, with 6 bases of the junction left unmatched. This CDR3 reads CASSPRTSGPYEQYF. The CDR3 bases are TGTGCCAGCAGTCCCCGGACTAGCGGTCCCTACGAGCAGTACTTC.

The V gene is TRBV12-3 or TRBV12-4, the J gene TRBJ2-5, with no clear D. V dropped 7 bases and J dropped 1 base, with 7 bases sitting between them. The CDR3 extends over 12 amino acids. The CDR3 DNA reads as TGTGCCAGCAATCTTGGCCAAGAGACCCAGTACTTC. Residues: CASNLGQETQYF.

The chain couples TRBV18 to TRBJ1-6, with 10 bases lining up with TRBD1. The CDR3 loop spans 15 amino acids. CDR1 is KGHSH, CDR2 LQKENI, per germline. V shed 4 bases, J shed 11 bases, and the junction held 8 bases outside the gene matches. CDR3 sequence (DNA): TGTGCCAGCTCACGGACCGGGACAGGGGCTGCACCCCTCCACTTT. Translated, it gives CASSRTGTGAAPLHF.

The gene calls are TRBV19 and TRBJ1-5; no reliable D call. V lost 5 bases, J lost 0 bases, and 11 bases lay in between. The CDR3 sequence is 15 residues long. The germline CDR1 and CDR2 sequences are LNHDA and SQIVND (reference sequence). Here the CDR3 reads CASSWNSYSNQPQHF. The CDR3 DNA is TGTGCCAGTAGTTGGAACAGCTATAGCAATCAGCCCCAGCATTTT.

V usage is TRBV9 and J usage is TRBJ2-3, with D tentatively TRBD2 (6 bases). CDR3 length: 15 amino acids. Germline CDR1 and CDR2: SGDLS and YYNGEE. The ends were cut back, 4 bases at V and 0 bases at J, with 12 bases in the middle. The CDR3 sequence: CASSTEGRSTDTQYF. The DNA for the CDR3 is TGTGCCAGCAGCACGGAGGGAAGGAGCACAGATACGCAGTATTTT.

The V gene is TRBV7-9, the J gene TRBJ2-5, with D possibly TRBD2 on 6 matching bases. Germline V CDR1 and CDR2: SEHNR, FQNEAQ (reference sequence). Trimming took off 6 bases at V and 1 base at J, with 12 bases between the two ends. The CDR3 extends over 14 amino acids. CDR3 coding DNA: TGTGCCAGCAGTACTAGCTGGTCCCAAGAGACCCAGTACTTC. It yields the protein CASSTSWSQETQYF.

This chain uses TRBV28 with TRBJ1-5; D may be TRBD1 (5 bases). Germline-derived CDR1 and CDR2 are MDHEN and SYDVKM. Trimming cost V 7 bases and J 7 bases, with 26 bases left between them. The CDR3 contains 17 residues. DNA for the CDR3: TGTGCCAGCACCCCCGGTAGACTACTGCAGTGGGGGCAGCCCCAGCATTTT. Protein product: CASTPGRLLQWGQPQHF.